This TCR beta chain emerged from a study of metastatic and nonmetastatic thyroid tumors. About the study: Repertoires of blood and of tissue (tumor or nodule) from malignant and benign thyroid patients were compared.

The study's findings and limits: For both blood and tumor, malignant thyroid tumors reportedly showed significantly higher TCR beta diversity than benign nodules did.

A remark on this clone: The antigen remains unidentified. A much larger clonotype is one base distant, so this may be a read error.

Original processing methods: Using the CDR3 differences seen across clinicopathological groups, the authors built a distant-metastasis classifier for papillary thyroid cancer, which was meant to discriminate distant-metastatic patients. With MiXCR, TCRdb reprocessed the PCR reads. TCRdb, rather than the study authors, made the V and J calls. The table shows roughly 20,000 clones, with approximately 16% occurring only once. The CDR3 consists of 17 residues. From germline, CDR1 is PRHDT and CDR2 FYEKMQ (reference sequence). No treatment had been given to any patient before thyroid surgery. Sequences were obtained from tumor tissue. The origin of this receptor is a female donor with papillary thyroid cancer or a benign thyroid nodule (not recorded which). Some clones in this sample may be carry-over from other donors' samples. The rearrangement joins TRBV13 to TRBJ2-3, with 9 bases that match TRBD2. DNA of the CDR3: TGTGCCAGCATCTTAAGGGCGGGGGGGCCGAGCACAGATACGCAGTATTTT. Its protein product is CASILRAGGPSTDTQYF. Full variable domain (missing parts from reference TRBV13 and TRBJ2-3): AAGVIQSPRHLIKEKRETATLKCYPIPRHDTVYWYQQGPGQDPQFLISFYEKMQSDKGSIPDRFSAQQFSDYHSELNMSSLELGDSALYFCASILRAGGPSTDTQYFGPGTRLTVL.